A single sample is the source of the 15 T cell receptor beta chains below, sequenced in a study of control samples from healthy donors and cancer patients. Using immunoSEQ multiplex PCR, the repertoire was profiled, and TCRdb retains in-frame clones only, with some absent. The sample yields about 120,000 clones, about 92% seen once. Sequenced material: PBMCs. The receptors originated from an elderly man with head and neck cancer.

This chain uses TRBV6-5 with TRBJ1-1, with D maybe TRBD1 (6 bases). The CDR3 extends over 14 amino acids. Germline V gene lookup returns CDR1 MNHEY and CDR2 SVGAGI. V lost 6 bases, J lost 5 bases, and 16 bases lay in between. This CDR3 reads CASSIVGGLTEAFF. The CDR3 nucleotides are TGTGCCAGCAGCATCGTGGGGGGGCTTACTGAAGCTTTCTTT.

The rearrangement uses TRBV5-1 and TRBJ1-6; TRBD1 is a possible D gene (5 bases). V was cut by 0 bases and J by 8 bases, with 15 bases left in between. CDR3 length: 16 residues. Germline V CDR1 and CDR2: SGHRS, YFSETQ. CDR3 amino acids: CASSLAYAGTDSPLHF. CDR3 nucleotides: TGCGCCAGCAGCTTGGCCTACGCAGGGACGGATTCACCCCTCCACTTT. Full variable domain (missing parts from reference TRBV5-1 and TRBJ1-6): KAGVTQTPRYLIKTRGQQVTLSCSPISGHRSVSWYQQTPGQGLQFLFEYFSETQRNKGNFPGRFSGRQFSNSRSEMNVSTLELGDSALYLCASSLAYAGTDSPLHFGNGTRLTVT.

The chain is built from TRBV6-5 and TRBJ2-1, with 8 bases aligning to TRBD2. V was clipped by 8 bases and J by 0 bases; unmatched bases: 6. Germline loops: CDR1 MNHEY, CDR2 SVGAGI. The CDR3 runs to 15 residues. CDR3 DNA: TGTGCCAGCTGCCACAGCGGGGGCTCCTACAATGAGCAGTTCTTC. Translation gives CASCHSGGSYNEQFF.

This chain links TRBV5-1 with TRBJ2-1, with 10 bases lining up with TRBD1. Germline assignment: CDR1 SGHRS and CDR2 YFSETQ. The J segment lost 6 bases and the V segment lost 4 bases, leaving 7 bases of the junction unmatched. The CDR3 runs to 15 residues. Written as DNA, the CDR3 is TGCGCCAGCAGCCGAGACAGGGGGCCCCTCAATGAGCAGTTCTTC. It yields the protein CASSRDRGPLNEQFF.

The chain links TRBV15 to TRBJ2-3; TRBD2 matches at 8 bases. CDR3 size: 17 residues. V was clipped by 1 base and J by 9 bases; unmatched bases: 15. From germline, CDR1 is LNHNV and CDR2 YYDKDF (reference sequence). The CDR3 nucleotides are TGTGCCACCAGCAGAGTCCGCGGGGCGGGGGGACATCAAACGCAGTATTTT. It yields the protein CATSRVRGAGGHQTQYF.

This chain connects TRBV28 to TRBJ2-2; 12 bases align to TRBD2. Germline assignment: CDR1 MDHEN and CDR2 SYDVKM. This CDR3 contains 16 residues. After removal of 6 bases from V and 6 bases from J, the junction contained 8 bases not matched to a gene. The CDR3 DNA reads TGTGCCAGCAGGCTAGCGGGGGGGAGCGTGGCCGGGGAGCTGTTTTTT. Its translation is CASRLAGGSVAGELFF.

The J gene is TRBJ2-7, the V gene TRBV19; 8 bases are a match to TRBD1. The germline V gene encodes CDR1 LNHDA and CDR2 SQIVND (reference sequence). The CDR3 consists of 16 residues. The V and J ends lost 3 bases and 6 bases, in that order; junction bases with no gene match: 13. The CDR3 loop is CASSMARWGQVGEQYF. CDR3 coding DNA: TGTGCCAGTAGTATGGCCCGTTGGGGACAGGTCGGCGAGCAGTACTTC.

The gene calls are TRBV3-1 (or the pseudogene TRBV3-2) and TRBJ2-3, with 9 nucleotides matching TRBD1. V gave up 6 bases and J gave up 5 bases; unmatched junction bases: 3. Germline V gene lookup returns CDR1 LGHDT and CDR2 YNNKEL (reference sequence). CDR3 length: 13 amino acids. CDR3 amino acids: CASRATGGDTQYF. Written as DNA, the CDR3 is TGTGCCAGCAGAGCGACAGGGGGAGATACGCAGTATTTT.

This chain connects TRBV5-1 to TRBJ2-1; D may be TRBD1 (6 bases). Germline-derived CDR1 and CDR2 are SGHRS and YFSETQ. V gave up 3 bases and J gave up 7 bases, with 14 bases separating them. The CDR3 contains 14 residues. The CDR3 DNA sequence: TGCGCCAGCAGCTCACTCGGAACAGGGAATGAGCAGTTCTTC. It yields the protein CASSSLGTGNEQFF.

The chain carries TRBV7-9 and TRBJ2-3; TRBD2 matches at 11 bases. In germline, CDR1 is SEHNR, CDR2 FQNEAQ (reference sequence). The CDR3 has 16 residues. Trimming at V came to 6 bases and at J to 8 bases, leaving 13 bases not matched to a gene. CDR3 DNA: TGTGCCAGCAGGAGTAGCGGGGGGGCCGGATCAGGTACGCAGTATTTT. Its protein product is CASRSSGGAGSGTQYF.

J is TRBJ1-2 and V is TRBV5-5; 8 bases agree with TRBD1. V lost 4 bases, J lost 2 bases, and 4 bases stayed unmatched. The CDR3 consists of 14 residues. Germline V gives CDR1 SGHKS, CDR2 YYEKEE (reference sequence). CDR3 sequence: CASSPTGVNYGYTF. The CDR3 bases are TGTGCCAGCAGCCCGACAGGGGTAAACTATGGCTACACCTTC.

The chain uses TRBV7-2 and TRBJ2-3; TRBD2 aligns across 9 bases. The trim removed 5 bases at V and 5 bases at J, leaving 5 bases unmatched. Germline V CDR1 and CDR2: SGHTA, FQGNSA. The CDR3 consists of 14 residues. CDR3 DNA: TGTGCCAGCAGCCGCGGGGGGGCCCAAGATACGCAGTATTTT. Residues: CASSRGGAQDTQYF.

The V call is TRBV27, the J call TRBJ1-1; D call uncertain. Deletions cut 2 bases from V and 1 base from J, with 5 bases between. This CDR3 is built from 13 residues. The germline V gene has CDR1 MNHEY and CDR2 SMNVEV (reference sequence). The CDR3 DNA follows: TGTGCCAGCAGTTTACCGGGGAACACTGAAGCTTTCTTT. It encodes CASSLPGNTEAFF.

The sample holds one count of this clone. V and J are TRBV4-3 and TRBJ1-1; 8 positions match TRBD1. V lost 4 bases and J lost 4; bases outside the gene matches: 5. CDR3 length: 14 amino acids. Germline V lookup: CDR1 LGHNA, CDR2 YSLEER. The CDR3 DNA sequence: TGCGCCAGCAGCCCGAATACAGGGGGCACTGAAGCTTTCTTT. Encoded protein: CASSPNTGGTEAFF.

This chain connects TRBV5-1 to TRBJ2-1; TRBD2 matches 7 bases. Germline CDR1 reads SGHRS; CDR2 reads YFSETQ. Trimming cost V 0 bases and J 7 bases; bases outside gene matches: 16. The CDR3 is made up of 18 amino acids. Written as DNA, the CDR3 is TGCGCCAGCAGCTTGGCCCCTCGGGTGGCGGGAGATCCTAATGAGCAGTTCTTC. Encoded protein: CASSLAPRVAGDPNEQFF.